The clone carrying this TCR beta chain was seen only once. One end of the junction fails to match germline, which may point to a read error. During active infection, Seattle patients enrolled and were then monitored through disease. This specimen belongs to a study of blood T cell repertoires in COVID-19. Study overall: COVID-19 samples, acute and convalescent, were from the United States, Italy and Spain.

The CDR3 loop spans 15 amino acids. CDR1 is SGHTA, CDR2 FQGNSA, per germline. Source study methods: For nucleated cells, counts were estimated from reference gene primer amplification. Only in-frame clones appear in the TCRdb table, and some are missing; sequencing was by immunoSEQ multiplex PCR. D and trimming were read from the DNA, whereas the V and J calls and clone size are those reported in that table. Of around 270,000 clones detected, about 85% appear once; the ten largest clones hold 0.87%. The receptor comes from a human donor with COVID-19, enrolled during active disease. The donor label of this sample is uncertain. Input material: peripheral blood. The chain carries TRBV7-2 and TRBJ1-1; TRBD1 aligns across 8 bases. The CDR3 reads CASTLGDRKNTEAFF. Here the CDR3 DNA reads TGTGCCAGCACCTTAGGGGACAGGAAGAACACTGAAGCTTTCTTT.